This TCR beta chain appears in the sequencing data of a study of T cell responses to AZD1222 COVID-19 vaccine. Study observations and caveats: Dominant at 160-218 and 743-854, vaccine-associated CD4 TCRs also spanned spike.

Sequencing used immunoSEQ multiplex PCR; TCRdb keeps in-frame clones, though not all of them. The sample lists around 100,000 clones; around 90% were seen once. CDR3 length: 13 amino acids. Germline V gene sequence: CDR1 GTSNPN, CDR2 SVGIG (reference sequence). The germline V and J ends were trimmed by 3 bases and 1 base, with 9 bases remaining between them. In its sample, this clone was seen a few times. Antigen unknown. The chain employs TRBV30 and TRBJ1-1; D is unclear. The sequencing here drew on peripheral blood, taken 28 days after the second AZD1222 dose. This TCR came from an adult who received the AZD1222 COVID-19 vaccine. The CDR3 loop reads CAWSPSENTEAFF. CDR3 sequence (DNA): TGTGCCTGGAGCCCTAGCGAGAACACTGAAGCTTTCTTT.